Following are 18 T cell receptor beta chains from one sample sequenced in a study of tissue T cells after allogeneic stem cell transplantation. The table came from immunoSEQ multiplex PCR; TCRdb's copy has only in-frame clones and leaves some out. The table records about 22,000 clones, almost 70% of them present only once. The sequencing sample was made of blood. These receptors came from a female BALB/c mouse in good health. This line is of MHC haplotype H2-d.

This clone was observed once. Here the gene names and germline are mouse. The read finishes 1 residue shy of the CDR3 end, and the germline J gene is used to complete it. The V and J genes are TRBV13-2 and TRBJ2-4; 8 bases agree with TRBD1. V shed 7 bases, J shed 0 bases, and the junction held 7 bases outside the gene matches. Looked up from germline, CDR1 is NNHNN and CDR2 is SYGAGS (reference sequence). The CDR3 has 15 residues. The sequenced part of the CDR3 DNA is TGTGCCAGCAGAGACAGGGGTGGGAGTCAAAACACCTTGTAC. It is translated as CASRDRGGSQNTLY. The CDR3 in its entirety is CASRDRGGSQNTLYF.

In regard to this clone: The gene symbols are mouse symbols. The read ends 1 residue shy of where the CDR3 ends; the end is completed using the germline J gene. This same CDR3 is encoded by further DNA sequences in the sample. The gene calls are TRBV13-3 and TRBJ2-7; maybe TRBD2 (6 bases). From germline, CDR1 is NNHDY and CDR2 SYVADS. The germline V and J ends were trimmed by 3 bases and 4 bases, with 8 bases remaining between them. This CDR3 comprises 12 residues. CDR3 sequence: CASSGWGYEQYF. CDR3 DNA (partial): TGTGCCAGCAGTGGCTGGGGATATGAACAGTAC.

This clone was recorded a few times. Mouse germline and gene names are used. With the read ending 1 residue before the CDR3 end, the germline J gene is used to fill in that end. The chain is built from TRBV5 and TRBJ2-7; TRBD1 or TRBD2 may be the D gene (5 bases each). The CDR3 is 13 amino acids. Looked up from germline, CDR1 is LGHNA and CDR2 is YNLKQL (reference sequence). The ends were cut back, 3 bases at V and 2 bases at J, with 8 bases in the middle. The CDR3: CASSHKGPYEQYF. The CDR3 bases that were read are TGTGCCAGCAGCCACAAGGGGCCCTATGAACAGTAC.

On this clone: Gene names denote mouse genes. The read is 1 residue too short to cover the CDR3 end, so that end is filled in from the germline J gene. The chain carries TRBV5 and TRBJ2-1; D gene uncertain. The CDR3 has 14 amino acids. Looked up from germline, CDR1 is LGHNA and CDR2 is YNLKQL (reference sequence). Between the trimmed V and J ends, which lost 0 bases and 0 bases, there was a span of 3 bases. CDR3 region: CASSQEGNYAEQFF. The DNA read from the CDR3 is TGTGCCAGCAGCCAAGAGGGTAACTATGCTGAGCAGTTC.

Remarks on this clone: Any gene name here is a mouse gene name. The sequenced fragment ends 1 residue before the CDR3 boundary, so the rest is inferred from the germline J gene. V usage is TRBV13-3 and J usage is TRBJ2-5; 7 bases align to TRBD1. In germline, CDR1 is NNHDY, CDR2 SYVADS. The CDR3 has 13 amino acids. V shed 2 bases and J 4 bases; nucleotides not matched to a gene: 1. CDR3 bases read: TGTGCCAGCAGTGAGGGACAGAAAGACACCCAGTAC. Encoded protein: CASSEGQKDTQY. The complete CDR3 sequence is CASSEGQKDTQYF.

As to this clone: Gene names refer to mouse genes. The DNA ends 1 residue before the CDR3 does, and the rest of the CDR3 is filled in from the germline J gene. The chain uses TRBV1 and TRBJ2-5; the match to TRBD2 covers 7 bases. Trimming at V came to 3 bases and at J to 2 bases, leaving 2 bases not matched to a gene. This CDR3 spans 14 amino acids. Germline assignment: CDR1 NSQYPW and CDR2 LRSPGD (reference sequence). The DNA read from the CDR3 is TGCACCTGCAGTGCCGGACTGGTCCAAGACACCCAGTAC. Its protein is CTCSAGLVQDTQY. The whole CDR3 region reads CTCSAGLVQDTQYF. The full variable domain, with the rest looked up from reference TRBV1 and TRBJ2-5, is VTLLEQNPRWRLVPRGQAVNLRCILKNSQYPWMSWYQQDLQKQLQWLFTLRSPGDKEVKSLPGADYLATRVTDTELRLQVANMSQGRTLYCTCSAGLVQDTQYFGPGTRLLVL.

Comments on this clone: All gene names here are mouse names. Coverage ceases 1 residue before the CDR3 finishes, and the germline J gene fills in the end. V gene TRBV19 combines with J gene TRBJ2-3, with TRBD2 matching over 13 bases. Losses at the gene ends were 4 bases for V and 0 bases for J; bases not matched to a gene: 5. The CDR3 is 17 amino acids. Germline loops: CDR1 FNHDT, CDR2 SITEND (reference sequence). Here the CDR3 reads CASSARTGGASAETLYF. The covered CDR3 bases are TGTGCCAGCAGTGCTCGGACTGGGGGGGCTAGTGCAGAAACGCTGTAT.

Of note for this clone: The gene symbols are mouse symbols. The DNA ends 1 residue before the CDR3 does, and the rest of the CDR3 is filled in from the germline J gene. This chain links TRBV1 with TRBJ2-4; tentatively, D is TRBD2 (7 bases). CDR1 and CDR2 (germline): NSQYPW, LRSPGD (reference sequence). V lost 5 bases to trimming and J lost 5 bases, with 11 bases between them. The CDR3 spans 13 residues. The sequenced part of the CDR3 DNA is TGCACCTGCAGTCCCGGGGGGCGAAACACCTTGTAC. Protein sequence: CTCSPGGRNTLY. The whole CDR3 sequence is CTCSPGGRNTLYF.

Comment on this clone: Germline and genes here are mouse. The read falls 1 residue short of the CDR3 end, and the missing part is taken from the germline J gene. This sequence joins TRBV19 and TRBJ1-1; unclear D gene. Trimming took 5 bases from V and 0 from J, leaving 8 bases between them. Germline V CDR1 and CDR2: FNHDT, SITEND (reference sequence). CDR3 length equals 13 residues. The DNA read from the CDR3 is TGTGCCAGCAGACCGGGTACAAACACAGAAGTCTTC. It is translated as CASRPGTNTEVF. The complete CDR3 sequence is CASRPGTNTEVFF.

About this clone: Gene names denote mouse genes. Coverage ceases 1 residue before the CDR3 finishes, and the germline J gene fills in the end. The chain uses TRBV20 and TRBJ2-2, with unresolved D. Germline V gene lookup returns CDR1 GFQATS and CDR2 STVNSAI. Trimming took off 1 base at V and 2 bases at J, with 2 bases between the two ends. The CDR3 consists of 12 residues. Partial CDR3 DNA: TGTGGTGCTAGGGTCAACACCGGGCAGCTCTAC. Translating it yields CGARVNTGQLY. In full, the CDR3 is CGARVNTGQLYF.

Note on this clone: Gene names refer to mouse genes. The read terminates 1 residue before the CDR3 end, so the remaining end is supplied by the germline J gene. The chain links TRBV2 to TRBJ2-7, with a possible D match to TRBD1 (6 bases). There are 13 residues in the CDR3. Germline CDR1 is LGHNA and CDR2 is YSYQKL. The V gene lost 0 bases and the J gene lost 6 bases, with 9 bases spanning the gap. CDR3 DNA (partial): TGTGCCAGCAGCCAAGATTACAGGGTTGAACAGTAC. Translating it yields CASSQDYRVEQY. The full CDR3 reads CASSQDYRVEQYF.

This clone showed up just a few times. Gene names follow the mouse nomenclature. The read stops 1 residue short of the end of the CDR3; the missing end is completed from the germline J gene. The V call is TRBV2, the J call TRBJ2-4; the D gene is possibly TRBD1 (6 bases). The germline CDR1 and CDR2 sequences are LGHNA and YSYQKL. This CDR3 is built from 15 residues. Trimming removed 1 base from V and 0 bases from J, with 8 bases in between. The CDR3 sequence: CASSQAQGSQNTLYF. CDR3 DNA (partial): TGTGCCAGCAGCCAAGCACAGGGTAGTCAAAACACCTTGTAC.

On this clone itself: Each gene name is a mouse one. The sequence runs out 1 residue before the end of the CDR3; the remainder is reconstructed from the germline J gene. The rearrangement uses TRBV2 and TRBJ1-3, with a possible D match to TRBD1 (5 bases). This CDR3 spans 14 amino acids. Germline V gene lookup returns CDR1 LGHNA and CDR2 YSYQKL. Trimming cost V 3 bases and J 0 bases, with 6 bases left between them. The CDR3 sequence: CASSQQGSGNTLYF. The CDR3 bases that were read are TGTGCCAGCAGCCAGCAGGGTTCTGGAAATACGCTCTAT.

Concerning this clone: Germline and genes here are mouse. Read data end 1 residue before the CDR3 end; the end is taken from the germline J gene. The rearrangement uses TRBV19 and TRBJ2-1, with 9 bases matching TRBD2. V gave up 3 bases and J gave up 0 bases; unmatched junction bases: 1. The germline CDR1 and CDR2 sequences are FNHDT and SITEND (reference sequence). This CDR3 comprises 15 residues. The CDR3 spells CASSKGLGNYAEQFF. The DNA read from the CDR3 is TGTGCCAGCAGTAAGGGACTGGGTAACTATGCTGAGCAGTTC.

Comment on this clone: Gene names denote mouse genes. The read ends 1 residue before the CDR3 terminus; that terminus is restored from the germline J gene. The chain links TRBV29 to TRBJ1-6; D is unresolved. TRBJ1-6 is noted as an ORF with a role that remains uncertain. The CDR3 is 14 amino acids. From germline, CDR1 is MSHET and CDR2 SYDVDS. Trimming cost V 4 bases and J 0 bases, with 4 bases left between them. The CDR3 protein is CASSSFSYNSPLYF. The part of the CDR3 DNA that was read is TGTGCTAGCAGTTCTTTTTCCTATAATTCGCCCCTCTAC.

About this clone itself: Gene names refer to mouse genes. The CDR3 end falls 1 residue outside the read, so it is completed with the germline J gene. The V and J genes are TRBV13-1 and TRBJ1-3; D uncertain. CDR1 is NSHNY and CDR2 is SYGAGN in the germline V gene. The CDR3 runs to 14 residues. V was shortened by 0 bases and J by 0 bases, with 4 bases between the two germline ends. CDR3 residues: CASSDASSGNTLYF. CDR3 DNA, as far as it was read: TGTGCCAGCAGTGATGCCAGTTCTGGAAATACGCTCTAT.

Regarding this clone: The genes and germline here are from mouse. The read ends 1 residue before the CDR3 terminus; that terminus is restored from the germline J gene. The chain links TRBV13-2 to TRBJ1-4, with 9 nucleotides matching TRBD1. V lost 3 bases, J lost 7 bases, and 7 bases stayed unmatched. CDR3 length: 15 amino acids. CDR1 and CDR2 from the germline V gene are NNHNN and SYGAGS (reference sequence). The CDR3 is CASGGTGTGTERLFF. The CDR3 bases that were read are TGTGCCAGCGGTGGGACCGGGACAGGGACCGAAAGATTATTT.

Note on this clone: Gene names refer to mouse genes. Read data end 1 residue before the CDR3 end; the end is taken from the germline J gene. This chain connects TRBV3 to TRBJ1-2; unclear D gene. Trimming removed 1 base from V and 0 bases from J, with 9 bases in between. This CDR3 comprises 15 residues. Germline V gene lookup returns CDR1 SNHLY and CDR2 FYNGKV (reference sequence). CDR3 sequence reads: CASSLEGNPNSDYTF. The CDR3 DNA, read in part, is TGTGCCAGCAGCTTAGAAGGGAACCCAAACTCCGACTACACC.